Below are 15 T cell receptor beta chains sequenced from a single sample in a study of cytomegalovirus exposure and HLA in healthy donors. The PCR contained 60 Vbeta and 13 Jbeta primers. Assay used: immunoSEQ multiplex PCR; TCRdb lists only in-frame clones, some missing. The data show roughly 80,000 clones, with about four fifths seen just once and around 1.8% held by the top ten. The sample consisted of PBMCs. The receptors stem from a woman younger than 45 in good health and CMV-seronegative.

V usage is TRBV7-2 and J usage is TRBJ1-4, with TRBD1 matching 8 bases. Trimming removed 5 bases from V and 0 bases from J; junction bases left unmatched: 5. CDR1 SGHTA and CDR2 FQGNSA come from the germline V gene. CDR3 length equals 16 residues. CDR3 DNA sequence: TGTGCCAGCAGCCTCAAACAGGGGGCAACTAATGAAAAACTGTTTTTT. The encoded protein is CASSLKQGATNEKLFF.

CDR3 amino acids: CASVLGGGTQYF. The CDR3 region has the DNA TGTGCCAGCGTTTTGGGGGGGGGTACGCAGTATTTT. The chain combines TRBV28 with TRBJ2-3; 7 bases fit TRBD2. Germline values: CDR1 MDHEN, CDR2 SYDVKM. Losses at the gene ends were 8 bases for V and 8 bases for J; bases not matched to a gene: 7. The CDR3 has 12 residues.

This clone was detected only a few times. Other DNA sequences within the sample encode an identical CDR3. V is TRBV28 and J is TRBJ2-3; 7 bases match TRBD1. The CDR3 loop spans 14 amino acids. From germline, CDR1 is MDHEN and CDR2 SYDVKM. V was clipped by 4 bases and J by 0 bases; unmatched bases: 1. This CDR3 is CASSSQGSTDTQYF. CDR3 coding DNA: TGTGCCAGCAGTTCACAGGGGAGCACAGATACGCAGTATTTT.

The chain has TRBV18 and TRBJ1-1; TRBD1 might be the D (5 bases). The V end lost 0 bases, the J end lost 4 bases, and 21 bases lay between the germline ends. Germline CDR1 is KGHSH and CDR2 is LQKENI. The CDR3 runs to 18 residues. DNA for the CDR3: TGTGCCAGCTCACCACCGAGCCAGGGTTTGGGGTCTGGCACTGAAGCTTTCTTT. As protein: CASSPPSQGLGSGTEAFF. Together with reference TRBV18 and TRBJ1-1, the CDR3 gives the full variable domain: NAGVMQNPRHLVRRRGQEARLRCSPMKGHSHVYWYRQLPEEGLKFMVYLQKENIIDESGMPKERFSAEFPKEGPSILRIQQVVRGDSAAYFCASSPPSQGLGSGTEAFFGQGTRLTVV.

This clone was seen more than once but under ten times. The CDR3 nucleotides read TGTGCCAGCAGCTTAGGCCGGGGCACCGGGGAGCTGTTTTTT. Encoded protein: CASSLGRGTGELFF. The rearrangement joins TRBV7-9 to TRBJ2-2, with D perhaps TRBD2 (5 bases). Trimming took off 1 base at V and 4 bases at J, with 7 bases between the two ends. Germline values: CDR1 SEHNR, CDR2 FQNEAQ (reference sequence). The CDR3 consists of 14 residues. Variable domain in full (rest from reference TRBV7-9 and TRBJ2-2): DTGVSQNPRHKITKRGQNVTFRCDPISEHNRLYWYRQTLGQGPEFLTYFQNEAQLEKSRLLSDRFSAERPKGSFSTLEIQRTEQGDSAMYLCASSLGRGTGELFFGEGSRLTVL.

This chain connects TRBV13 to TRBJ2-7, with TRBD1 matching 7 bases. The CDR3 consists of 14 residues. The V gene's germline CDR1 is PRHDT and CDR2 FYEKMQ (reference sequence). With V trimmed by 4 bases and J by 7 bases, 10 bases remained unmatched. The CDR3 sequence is CASSSPPDRSEQYF. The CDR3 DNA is TGTGCCAGCAGCTCACCGCCGGACAGGTCTGAGCAGTACTTC. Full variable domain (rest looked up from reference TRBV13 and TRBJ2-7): AAGVIQSPRHLIKEKRETATLKCYPIPRHDTVYWYQQGPGQDPQFLISFYEKMQSDKGSIPDRFSAQQFSDYHSELNMSSLELGDSALYFCASSSPPDRSEQYFGPGTRLTVT.

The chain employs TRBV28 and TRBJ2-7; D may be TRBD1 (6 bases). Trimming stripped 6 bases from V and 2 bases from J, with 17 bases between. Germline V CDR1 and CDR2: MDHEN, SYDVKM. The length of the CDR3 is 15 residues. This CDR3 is CASSHGQTGTYEQYF. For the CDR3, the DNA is TGTGCCAGCAGCCACGGACAGACCGGAACCTACGAGCAGTACTTC.

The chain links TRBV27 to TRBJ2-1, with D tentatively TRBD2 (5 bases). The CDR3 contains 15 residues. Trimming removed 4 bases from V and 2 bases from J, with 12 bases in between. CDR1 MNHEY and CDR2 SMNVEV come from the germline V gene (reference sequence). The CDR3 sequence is CASSYRLAAYNEQFF. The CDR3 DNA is TGTGCCAGCAGTTACCGCCTAGCAGCCTACAATGAGCAGTTCTTC.

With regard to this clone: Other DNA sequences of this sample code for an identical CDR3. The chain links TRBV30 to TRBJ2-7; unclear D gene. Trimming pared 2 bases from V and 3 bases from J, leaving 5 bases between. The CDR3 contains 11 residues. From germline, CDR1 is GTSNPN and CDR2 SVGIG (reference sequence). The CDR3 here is CAWSHSYEQYF. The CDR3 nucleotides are TGTGCCTGGAGTCACAGCTACGAGCAGTACTTC.

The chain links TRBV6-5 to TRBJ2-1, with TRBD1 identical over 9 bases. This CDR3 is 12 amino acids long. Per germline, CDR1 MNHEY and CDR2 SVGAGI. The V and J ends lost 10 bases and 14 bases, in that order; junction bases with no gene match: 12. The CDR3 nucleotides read TGTGCCACCCGGACCCGGGACAGGGATGAGTTCTTC. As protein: CATRTRDRDEFF.

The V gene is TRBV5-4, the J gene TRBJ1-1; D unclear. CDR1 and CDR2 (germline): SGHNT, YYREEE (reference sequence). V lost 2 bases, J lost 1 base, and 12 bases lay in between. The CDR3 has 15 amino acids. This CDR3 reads CASSFGVSPNTEAFF. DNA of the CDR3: TGTGCCAGCAGCTTTGGAGTTTCCCCGAACACTGAAGCTTTCTTT.

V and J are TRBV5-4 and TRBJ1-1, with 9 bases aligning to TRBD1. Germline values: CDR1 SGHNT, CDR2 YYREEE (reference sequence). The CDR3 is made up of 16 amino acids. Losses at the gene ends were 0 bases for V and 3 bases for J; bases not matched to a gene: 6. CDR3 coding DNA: TGTGCCAGCAGCTTGGGGGACAGGGTAGGAGACACTGAAGCTTTCTTT. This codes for CASSLGDRVGDTEAFF.

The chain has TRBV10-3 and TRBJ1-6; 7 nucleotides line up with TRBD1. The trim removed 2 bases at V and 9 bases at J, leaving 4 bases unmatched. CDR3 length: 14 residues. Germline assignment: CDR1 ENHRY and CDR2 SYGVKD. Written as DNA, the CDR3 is TGTGCCATCAGTGAGACTCAGGGGGGTTCACCCCTCCACTTT. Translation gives CAISETQGGSPLHF.

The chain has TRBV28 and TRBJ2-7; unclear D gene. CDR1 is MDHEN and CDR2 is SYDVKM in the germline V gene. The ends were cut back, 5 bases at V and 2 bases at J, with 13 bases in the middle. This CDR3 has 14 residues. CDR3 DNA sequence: TGTGCCAGCAGTCGCCGTGAGTCTCCCTACGAGCAGTACTTC. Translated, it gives CASSRRESPYEQYF.

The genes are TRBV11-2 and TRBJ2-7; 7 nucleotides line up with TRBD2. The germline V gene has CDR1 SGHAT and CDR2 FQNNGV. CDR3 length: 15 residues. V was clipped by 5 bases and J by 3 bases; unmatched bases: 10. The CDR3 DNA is TGTGCCAGCAGCCTCCCGCCGGGACTAAGCTACGAGCAGTACTTC. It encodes CASSLPPGLSYEQYF. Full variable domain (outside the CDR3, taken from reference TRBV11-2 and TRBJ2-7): EAGVAQSPRYKIIEKRQSVAFWCNPISGHATLYWYQQILGQGPKLLIQFQNNGVVDDSQLPKDRFSAERLKGVDSTLKIQPAKLEDSAVYLCASSLPPGLSYEQYFGPGTRLTVT.